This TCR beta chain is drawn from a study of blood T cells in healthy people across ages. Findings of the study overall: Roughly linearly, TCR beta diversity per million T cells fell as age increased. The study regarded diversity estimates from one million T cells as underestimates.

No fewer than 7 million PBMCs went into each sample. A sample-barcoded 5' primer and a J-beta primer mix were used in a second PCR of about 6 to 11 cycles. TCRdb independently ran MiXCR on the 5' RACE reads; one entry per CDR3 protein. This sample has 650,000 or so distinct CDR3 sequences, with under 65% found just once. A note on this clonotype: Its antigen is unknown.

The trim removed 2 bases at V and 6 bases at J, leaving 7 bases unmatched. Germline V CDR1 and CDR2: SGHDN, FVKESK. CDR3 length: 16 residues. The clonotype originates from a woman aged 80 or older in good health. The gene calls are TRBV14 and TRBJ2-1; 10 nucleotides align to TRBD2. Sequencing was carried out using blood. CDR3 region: CASSQLSGGAGNEQFF. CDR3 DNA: TGTGCCAGCAGCCAATTAAGCGGGGGGGCTGGCAATGAGCAGTTCTTC. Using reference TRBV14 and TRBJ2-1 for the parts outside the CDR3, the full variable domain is EAGVTQFPSHSVIEKGQTVTLRCDPISGHDNLYWYRRVMGKEIKFLLHFVKESKQDESGMPNNRFLAERTGGTYSTLKVQPAELEDSGVYFCASSQLSGGAGNEQFFGPGTRLTVL.